One sample yielded the 9 T cell receptor beta chains listed below, sequenced in a study of Ad26.COV2.S vaccination and SARS-CoV-2 variants. The assay was immunoSEQ multiplex PCR, and TCRdb's table has in-frame clones only and misses some. The sample includes approximately 400,000 clones, approximately 90% of them seen just once. This specimen consisted of peripheral blood, obtained after recovery from COVID-19. The receptors stem from a human donor who had recovered from COVID-19.

CDR3 loop: CASSSPSRYNEQFF. The DNA of the CDR3 is TGTGCCAGCAGCTCCCCGTCCCGCTACAATGAGCAGTTCTTC. The rearrangement uses TRBV7-2 and TRBJ2-1; D ambiguous. The CDR3 runs to 14 residues. Germline-derived CDR1 and CDR2 are SGHTA and FQGNSA. Deletions cut 4 bases from V and 3 bases from J, with 10 bases between.

The table lists this clone with a count of one. J is TRBJ1-4 and V is TRBV4-3, with a possible D match to TRBD1 (5 bases). The CDR3 has 15 amino acids. The germline gives CDR1 LGHNA, CDR2 YSLEER. V lost 0 bases and J 6 bases, leaving 11 bases between the germline ends. DNA of the CDR3: TGCGCCAGCAGCCAAGAAGGGGACTTTTATGAAAAACTGTTTTTT. Translation gives CASSQEGDFYEKLFF.

The gene calls are TRBV7-9 and TRBJ2-7; D ambiguous. Trimming left V 1 base short and J 4 bases short, with 8 bases between. The germline V gene encodes CDR1 SEHNR and CDR2 FQNEAQ (reference sequence). This CDR3 region has 13 residues. CDR3 residues: CASSLDVVYEQYF. The DNA of the CDR3 is TGTGCCAGCAGCTTAGACGTGGTTTACGAGCAGTACTTC. Drawing the rest from reference TRBV7-9 and TRBJ2-7, the complete variable domain is DTGVSQNPRHKITKRGQNVTFRCDPISEHNRLYWYRQTLGQGPEFLTYFQNEAQLEKSRLLSDRFSAERPKGSFSTLEIQRTEQGDSAMYLCASSLDVVYEQYFGPGTRLTVT.

The V call is TRBV27, the J call TRBJ1-2; tentatively, D is TRBD1 (5 bases). Trimming shortened V by 4 bases and J by 5 bases, and 20 bases separated the two germline ends. The length of the CDR3 is 16 residues. The germline V gene encodes CDR1 MNHEY and CDR2 SMNVEV (reference sequence). The CDR3 is CASSYSWGEASYGYTF. CDR3 in DNA: TGTGCCAGCAGTTACTCTTGGGGCGAGGCGTCTTATGGCTACACCTTC.

This clone has more than one count but fewer than ten. V and J are TRBV2 and TRBJ1-4, with D possibly TRBD1 on 6 matching bases. Trimming pared 8 bases from V and 5 bases from J, leaving 15 bases between. The CDR3 has 14 amino acids. CDR1 and CDR2 from the germline V gene are SNHLY and FYNNEI. The CDR3 here is CASLNRDLNEKLFF. The CDR3 nucleotides are TGTGCCAGCTTGAACAGGGATTTGAATGAAAAACTGTTTTTT. Variable domain in full (rest from reference TRBV2 and TRBJ1-4): EPEVTQTPSHQVTQMGQEVILRCVPISNHLYFYWYRQILGQKVEFLVSFYNNEISEKSEIFDDQFSVERPDGSNFTLKIRSTKLEDSAMYFCASLNRDLNEKLFFGSGTQLSVL.

This sequence joins TRBV25-1 and TRBJ2-7; the D is unclear. CDR1 is MGHDK and CDR2 is SYGVNS in the germline V gene. This CDR3 region has 14 residues. The V gene lost 2 bases and the J gene lost 1 base, with 9 bases spanning the gap. The CDR3 reads CASSEEGFSYEQYF. The CDR3 nucleotides read TGTGCCAGCAGTGAAGAAGGGTTTTCCTACGAGCAGTACTTC.

Of note for this clone: Additional DNA sequences in this sample encode the identical CDR3. This rearrangement joins TRBV5-6 to TRBJ1-3, with no clear D. V lost 2 bases, J lost 2 bases, and 5 bases lay in between. CDR3 size: 13 residues. Germline loops: CDR1 SGHDT, CDR2 YYEEEE. CDR3 in amino acids: CASSLATGNTIYF. CDR3 DNA sequence: TGTGCCAGCAGCTTAGCAACTGGAAACACCATATATTTT.

The rearrangement uses TRBV4-3 and TRBJ2-3, with TRBD2 matching 8 bases. This CDR3 region has 16 residues. The germline V gene has CDR1 LGHNA and CDR2 YSLEER. Losses at the gene ends were 1 base for V and 5 bases for J; bases not matched to a gene: 8. The CDR3 loop is CASSQVPGGALDTQYF. The CDR3 bases are TGCGCCAGCAGCCAAGTGCCGGGGGGGGCCTTAGATACGCAGTATTTT.

The chain uses TRBV4-3 and TRBJ2-1; 9 bases are shared with TRBD1. V shed 4 bases, J shed 1 base, and the junction held 2 bases outside the gene matches. The CDR3 sequence is 15 residues long. Germline assignment: CDR1 LGHNA and CDR2 YSLEER. The CDR3 loop is CASSRGTGSYNEQFF. CDR3 bases: TGCGCCAGCAGCCGCGGGACAGGGTCCTACAATGAGCAGTTCTTC.